Below are 26 T cell receptor beta chains sequenced from a single sample in a study of cytomegalovirus exposure and HLA in healthy donors. Both 60 Vbeta primers and 13 Jbeta primers went into the PCR. Here immunoSEQ multiplex PCR was the method, and the copy in TCRdb shows in-frame clones only, minus some. The sample table includes some 70,000 clones. Sequencing used PBMCs. The receptor source for this set is a middle-aged man in good health and CMV-seronegative.

The chain has TRBV4-1 and TRBJ2-5; the match to TRBD2 covers 7 bases. The CDR3 loop spans 15 amino acids. Germline V gives CDR1 MGHRA, CDR2 YSYEKL. V shed 4 bases and J 1 base; nucleotides not matched to a gene: 6. The CDR3: CASSRNLAAQETQYF. For the CDR3, the DNA is TGCGCCAGCAGCCGGAATCTAGCGGCCCAAGAGACCCAGTACTTC.

This chain uses TRBV2 with TRBJ2-4, with TRBD2 matching over 11 bases. V trimming: 6 bases; J trimming: 0 bases; junction bases outside the gene matches: 13. This CDR3 spans 19 amino acids. CDR1 SNHLY and CDR2 FYNNEI come from the germline V gene. CDR3 in amino acids: CASSPILNSGGGAKNIQYF. The CDR3 region has the DNA TGTGCCAGCAGCCCTATTCTAAATAGCGGGGGGGGAGCCAAAAACATTCAGTACTTC.

For the CDR3, the DNA is TGTGCCAGCAGCCCACAGGTGGGCCAGCCCCAGCATTTT. This sequence encodes CASSPQVGQPQHF. The rearrangement links TRBV7-2 to TRBJ1-5, with D possibly TRBD1 on 5 matching bases. V was cut by 5 bases and J by 7 bases, with 12 bases left in between. From germline, CDR1 is SGHTA and CDR2 FQGNSA. This CDR3 comprises 13 residues. The variable domain in full, with the rest retrieved from reference TRBV7-2 and TRBJ1-5, is GAGVSQSPSNKVTEKGKDVELRCDPISGHTALYWYRQSLGQGLEFLIYFQGNSAPDKSGLPSDRFSAERTGGSVSTLTIQRTQQEDSAVYLCASSPQVGQPQHFGDGTRLSIL.

The chain combines TRBV15 with TRBJ1-6; D call uncertain. CDR1 is LNHNV and CDR2 is YYDKDF in the germline V gene (reference sequence). The CDR3 contains 13 residues. Deletions cut 5 bases from V and 4 bases from J, with 6 bases between. The CDR3: CATSGRYNSPLHF. CDR3 DNA: TGTGCCACCAGCGGGAGATATAATTCACCCCTCCACTTT.

The V gene is TRBV6-1, the J gene TRBJ2-7; 7 bases agree with TRBD1. The ends lost 11 bases at V and 0 bases at J; junction bases unmatched: 4. This CDR3 spans 12 amino acids. From germline, CDR1 is MNHNS and CDR2 SASEGT. The CDR3, as DNA: TGTGCCGCCCGGGACAGCTCCTACGAGCAGTACTTC. It specifies CAARDSSYEQYF.

V gene TRBV18 combines with J gene TRBJ1-3; D gene uncertain. The CDR3 is 13 residues long. Germline CDR1 and CDR2: KGHSH and LQKENI. Trimming took 0 bases from V and 9 from J, leaving 9 bases between them. CDR3 nucleotide sequence: TGTGCCAGCTCACCACCGTCAGGATTCACCATATATTTT. Translation: CASSPPSGFTIYF.

The chain recombines TRBV19 with TRBJ1-5, with D perhaps matching TRBD1 (5 bases). CDR1 is LNHDA, CDR2 SQIVND, per germline (reference sequence). The CDR3 contains 13 residues. V dropped 7 bases and J dropped 7 bases, with 14 bases sitting between them. The CDR3 nucleotides are TGTGCCAGTAACCAGGGATATGGCCAGCCCCAGCATTTT. Translated, it gives CASNQGYGQPQHF.

The genes are TRBV5-1 and TRBJ2-7; a weak D match, TRBD1 (7 bases). The germline V gene has CDR1 SGHRS and CDR2 YFSETQ. CDR3 length: 15 amino acids. The V end lost 1 base, the J end lost 5 bases, and 16 bases lay between the germline ends. CDR3 protein: CASSLWAGGKNEQYF. The CDR3 DNA follows: TGCGCCAGCAGCTTGTGGGCAGGGGGGAAGAACGAGCAGTACTTC. Looking up the rest from reference TRBV5-1 and TRBJ2-7 gives the full variable domain: KAGVTQTPRYLIKTRGQQVTLSCSPISGHRSVSWYQQTPGQGLQFLFEYFSETQRNKGNFPGRFSGRQFSNSRSEMNVSTLELGDSALYLCASSLWAGGKNEQYFGPGTRLTVT.

The rearrangement uses TRBV10-3 and TRBJ1-4, with TRBD1 as a possible D gene (5 bases). Germline V lookup: CDR1 ENHRY, CDR2 SYGVKD. Trimming took off 3 bases at V and 0 bases at J, with 5 bases between the two ends. CDR3 length: 14 amino acids. The CDR3 is CAISEGATNEKLFF. CDR3 DNA sequence: TGTGCCATCAGTGAAGGGGCAACTAATGAAAAACTGTTTTTT.

In nucleotides, the CDR3 is TGTGCCTGGAGTGTAGGATCACTGGCGGGAGGTAGGAGCGAGCAGTACTTC. Amino acids: CAWSVGSLAGGRSEQYF. The chain is built from TRBV30 and TRBJ2-7, with 8 bases that match TRBD2. After removal of 0 bases from V and 6 bases from J, the junction contained 16 bases not matched to a gene. This CDR3 is 17 amino acids long. Germline assignment: CDR1 GTSNPN and CDR2 SVGIG (reference sequence).

This rearrangement joins TRBV4-1 to TRBJ1-3; D is unresolved. The CDR3 consists of 12 residues. V dropped 11 bases and J dropped 0 bases, with 8 bases sitting between them. From germline, CDR1 is MGHRA and CDR2 YSYEKL. The CDR3 nucleotides are TGCGCCCCCTGGCTCTCTGGAAACACCATATATTTT. It codes for CAPWLSGNTIYF.

The genes are TRBV11-3 and TRBJ2-2; the match to TRBD2 covers 8 bases. The CDR3 is 14 amino acids. Germline loops: CDR1 SGHNT, CDR2 YENEEA. The ends lost 8 bases at V and 4 bases at J; junction bases unmatched: 6. In DNA form, the CDR3 reads TGTGCCAGCCGTAGCGGGGCCAGCACCGGGGAGCTGTTTTTT. Protein product: CASRSGASTGELFF.

The chain joins TRBV19 to TRBJ2-2, with D hard to call. The CDR3 loop spans 12 amino acids. Germline lookup yields CDR1 LNHDA and CDR2 SQIVND (reference sequence). Trimming took off 8 bases at V and 5 bases at J, with 9 bases between the two ends. The CDR3 is CASCVFTGELFF. The CDR3 bases are TGTGCCAGTTGTGTATTTACCGGGGAGCTGTTTTTT.

The CDR3 sequence is CAISPRDGYTF. In nucleotides, the CDR3 is TGTGCCATCAGTCCCAGGGATGGCTACACCTTC. The chain joins TRBV10-3 to TRBJ1-2; perhaps TRBD1 as D (5 bases). This CDR3 has 11 amino acids. In germline, CDR1 is ENHRY, CDR2 SYGVKD. Trimming took off 5 bases at V and 6 bases at J, with 7 bases between the two ends.

The V call is TRBV29-1, the J call TRBJ2-3; TRBD2 might be the D (6 bases). The V and J ends lost 0 bases and 6 bases respectively, with 13 bases between them. This CDR3 contains 14 residues. From germline, CDR1 is SQVTM and CDR2 ANQGSEA. The CDR3 protein is CSVEDRTIRDTQYF. CDR3 in DNA: TGCAGCGTTGAAGACCGGACTATTCGGGATACGCAGTATTTT.

A word on this clone: At one of its ends the junction is not consistent with the germline gene, which may arise from a read error. The chain has TRBV4-2 and TRBJ2-7; TRBD1 aligns across 8 bases. The CDR3 has 15 amino acids. CDR1 LGHNA and CDR2 YNFKEQ come from the germline V gene. Here the CDR3 reads CANSQERTGTYEQYF. In nucleotides, the CDR3 is TGTGCCAACAGCCAGGAACGGACAGGGACTTACGAGCAGTACTTC.

V usage is TRBV18 and J usage is TRBJ2-7, with D possibly matching TRBD2 (6 bases). V was trimmed by 1 base and J by 3 bases, leaving 10 bases between them. CDR1 and CDR2 from the germline V gene are KGHSH and LQKENI. CDR3 length: 14 residues. CDR3 bases: TGTGCCAGCTCACCACGGAGGGAACTCTACGAGCAGTACTTC. It codes for CASSPRRELYEQYF.

A note on this clone: Because the CDR3 is missing its conserved closing phenylalanine or tryptophan, this is likely a read error. It is unclear where the CDR3 begins or ends on the DNA, so no DNA is shown, and the CDR3 is as TCRdb lists it. The chain recombines TRBV6-4 with TRBJ1-1; TRBD1 reflects the table's D call only, with no check against the DNA. Inclusive of both ends, the CDR3 amounts to 8 amino acids. Germline V gives CDR1 MRHNA, CDR2 SNTAGT. The CDR3 here is CASSTLPD.

J is TRBJ2-2 and V is TRBV5-1; 7 nucleotides align to TRBD2. The CDR3 length is 16 residues. CDR1 is SGHRS, CDR2 YFSETQ, per germline. With 6 bases clipped from V and 0 bases from J, the junction kept 8 bases outside the gene matches. CDR3 in amino acids: CASTSGGLPNTGELFF. In nucleotides, the CDR3 is TGCGCCAGCACCTCGGGGGGTCTCCCGAACACCGGGGAGCTGTTTTTT.

This chain connects TRBV4-2 to TRBJ2-7; maybe TRBD1 (6 bases). CDR3 length: 13 amino acids. V was cut by 1 base and J by 3 bases, with 7 bases left in between. CDR1 is LGHNA and CDR2 is YNFKEQ in the germline V gene. The CDR3 here is CASSQGDIYEQYF. The CDR3 coding sequence is TGTGCCAGCAGCCAAGGGGACATCTACGAGCAGTACTTC.

The genes are TRBV7-2 and TRBJ1-2; 7 bases match TRBD1. CDR1 SGHTA and CDR2 FQGNSA come from the germline V gene. This CDR3 contains 15 residues. V lost 3 bases, J lost 10 bases, and 14 bases stayed unmatched. CDR3 in amino acids: CASSFRQGSWSDYTF. Written as DNA, the CDR3 is TGTGCCAGCAGCTTTAGACAGGGAAGTTGGTCTGACTACACCTTC. The variable domain in full, completed from reference TRBV7-2 and TRBJ1-2, reads GAGVSQSPSNKVTEKGKDVELRCDPISGHTALYWYRQSLGQGLEFLIYFQGNSAPDKSGLPSDRFSAERTGGSVSTLTIQRTQQEDSAVYLCASSFRQGSWSDYTFGSGTRLTVV.

This sequence joins TRBV7-6 and TRBJ2-1, with 11 bases aligning to TRBD2. Germline CDR1 and CDR2: SGHVS and FNYEAQ. Unmatched junction bases numbered 4, after V lost 2 bases and J lost 7 bases. The CDR3 is made up of 15 amino acids. The CDR3 coding sequence is TGTGCCAGCAGCTTATTTAGCGGGAGGGATAATGAGCAGTTCTTC. Amino acid sequence: CASSLFSGRDNEQFF.

The chain is built from TRBV10-3 and TRBJ2-7; 10 nucleotides align to TRBD1. The trim removed 7 bases at V and 0 bases at J, leaving 9 bases unmatched. Germline CDR1 and CDR2: ENHRY and SYGVKD. CDR3 length: 16 amino acids. This CDR3 reads CAITPTGTGVSYEQYF. In DNA form, the CDR3 reads TGTGCCATCACTCCCACCGGGACAGGGGTCTCCTACGAGCAGTACTTC.

This chain uses TRBV4-3 with TRBJ2-2, with 7 bases lining up with TRBD1. With V trimmed by 0 bases and J by 1 base, 5 bases remained unmatched. Germline V CDR1 and CDR2: LGHNA, YSLEER. The CDR3 sequence is 17 residues long. Written as DNA, the CDR3 is TGCGCCAGCAGCCAAGAAGGACAGGCTCAGAACACCGGGGAGCTGTTTTTT. Translated, it gives CASSQEGQAQNTGELFF.

The chain has TRBV15 and TRBJ2-1; TRBD2 is a possible D gene (6 bases). With 1 base removed from V and 4 bases from J, the gap between germline ends came to 14 bases. The CDR3 runs 16 residues. Germline lookup yields CDR1 LNHNV and CDR2 YYDKDF (reference sequence). CDR3 amino acids: CATSRGGSSGYNEQFF. DNA for the CDR3: TGTGCCACCAGCAGAGGGGGGAGTAGCGGTTACAATGAGCAGTTCTTC.

As DNA, the CDR3 is TGCGCCAGCAGCCGCATCACAGGGAGCAATCAGCCCCAGCATTTT. This encodes CASSRITGSNQPQHF. J is TRBJ1-5 and V is TRBV4-3; D possibly corresponds to TRBD1 (6 bases). The CDR3 has 15 residues. The germline CDR1 and CDR2 sequences are LGHNA and YSLEER. Between the trimmed V and J ends, which lost 4 bases and 1 base, there was a span of 11 bases.